The TCR beta chain described here comes from a study of T cells in Graves' hyperthyroidism and ophthalmopathy. Amplified regions were TCR beta CDR3 sequences from RNA transcripts. A set of HTBI primers served as the primers for a first-round RT-PCR of the TCR CDR3. TCRdb reanalysed the multiplex PCR reads using MiXCR and keeps one entry per CDR3 protein. The repertoire has under 650,000 distinct CDR3 sequences, about a sixth of them found once; the top ten carry 3.8%. The ends were cut back, 7 bases at V and 6 bases at J, with 19 bases in the middle. Germline V gene sequence: CDR1 SNHLY, CDR2 FYNNEI. The CDR3 is made up of 15 amino acids. This clonotype was seen many times.

This chain links TRBV2 with TRBJ2-1; D perhaps matches TRBD2 (5 bases). The sequenced sample consisted of blood. This sequence originates from a woman aged 25 to 39 with Graves' hyperthyroidism. CDR3 in amino acids: CASTSFAPGSNEQFF. CDR3 sequence (DNA): TGTGCCAGCACCTCGTTTGCCCCGGGGAGCAATGAGCAGTTCTTC.